This TCR beta chain was found in a study of STAT5B mutations in CD4+ large granular lymphocyte leukemia. TCRdb's table, derived via immunoSEQ multiplex PCR, lists solely in-frame clones and lacks some. Here the sample spans 20,000 to 25,000 clones, 82% being singletons. In its sample, this clone was seen once. Sequencing was performed on CD4+ T cells from blood buffy coats. This clonotype was sampled from a human donor in good health.

The CDR3 region is CATSPRRGINEQFF. As DNA, the CDR3 is TGTGCCACCAGCCCCCGCAGGGGGATCAATGAGCAGTTCTTC. V and J are TRBV15 and TRBJ2-1; 7 nucleotides agree with TRBD1. V lost 5 bases and J lost 6; bases outside the gene matches: 7. CDR3 length: 14 residues. CDR1 is LNHNV and CDR2 is YYDKDF in the germline V gene (reference sequence).